Listed below are T cell receptor beta chains from one sample, sequenced in a study of cytomegalovirus exposure and HLA in healthy donors. The assay was immunoSEQ multiplex PCR, and TCRdb's table has in-frame clones only and misses some. The sample contains approximately 74,000 clones, roughly 80% of which appear only once. Sequenced: PBMCs. These receptors originate from a man aged 55 to 69 in good health and CMV-seropositive. The CDR3 runs from the conserved cysteine through the conserved F or W. Fields, in order: D gene, V gene, clone size, J gene, CDR3 DNA, CDR3 protein. A D gene is named only where the DNA matches it firmly. Clone size is given for some rows only: seen once, a few or many times, or a class if the clone is expanded.

d_call: NA
v_call: TRBV19
clone_size: NA
j_call: TRBJ1-4
cdr3_nt: TGTGCCAGTAAGAAGCCAAAAAGCGGGTTTAATGAAAAACTGTTTTTT
cdr3_aa: CASKKPKSGFNEKLFF

d_call: NA
v_call: TRBV20-1
clone_size: NA
j_call: TRBJ2-1
cdr3_nt: TGCAGTGCTAGAAGCGACAATGAGCAGTTCTTC
cdr3_aa: CSARSDNEQFF

d_call: TRBD2
v_call: TRBV7-2
clone_size: NA
j_call: TRBJ2-7
cdr3_nt: TGTGCCAGCAGCTTTGTCGAGCGGGGGGGATACGAGCAGTACTTC
cdr3_aa: CASSFVERGGYEQYF

d_call: NA
v_call: TRBV27
clone_size: NA
j_call: TRBJ2-2
cdr3_nt: TGTGCCAGCAGTTTATCATCAGGGATAGCCGGGGAGCTGTTTTTT
cdr3_aa: CASSLSSGIAGELFF

d_call: TRBD1
v_call: TRBV18
clone_size: NA
j_call: TRBJ1-1
cdr3_nt: TGTGCCAGCTCACCCCGGACAGGGGGGATGAACACTGAAGCTTTCTTT
cdr3_aa: CASSPRTGGMNTEAFF

d_call: TRBD1
v_call: TRBV7-2
clone_size: NA
j_call: TRBJ1-2
cdr3_nt: TGTGCCAGCAGCTTAACAGGGGGAGCATTGGTTGGCTACACCTTC
cdr3_aa: CASSLTGGALVGYTF

d_call: TRBD1
v_call: TRBV19
clone_size: NA
j_call: TRBJ2-2
cdr3_nt: TGTGCCAGTAGTAGGACAGGGAAGGCCGGGGAGCTGTTTTTT
cdr3_aa: CASSRTGKAGELFF

d_call: NA
v_call: TRBV27
clone_size: NA
j_call: TRBJ1-4
cdr3_nt: TGTGCCAGCAGTTTATGGGGGAGGGGCAATGAAAAACTGTTTTTT
cdr3_aa: CASSLWGRGNEKLFF

d_call: TRBD2
v_call: TRBV27
clone_size: NA
j_call: TRBJ2-7
cdr3_nt: TGTGCCAGCAGTTTCCGGGGGGGACTAACCTACGAGCAGTACTTC
cdr3_aa: CASSFRGGLTYEQYF

d_call: NA
v_call: TRBV11-3
clone_size: NA
j_call: TRBJ1-1
cdr3_nt: TGTGCCAGCAGCCCGGAACGGGAGCTCGCTTTCTTT
cdr3_aa: CASSPERELAFF

d_call: NA
v_call: TRBV2
clone_size: NA
j_call: TRBJ1-2
cdr3_nt: TGTGCCAGCTATGACAGCTACTATGGCTACACCTTC
cdr3_aa: CASYDSYYGYTF

d_call: NA
v_call: TRBV6-1
clone_size: NA
j_call: TRBJ1-2
cdr3_nt: TGTGCCAGCAGTGAAGAGGGGGCTAACTATGGCTACACCTTC
cdr3_aa: CASSEEGANYGYTF

d_call: NA
v_call: TRBV7-9
clone_size: few
j_call: TRBJ2-1
cdr3_nt: TGTGCCAGCAGCCCGAGGGGGTCCTACAATGAGCAGTTCTTC
cdr3_aa: CASSPRGSYNEQFF

d_call: NA
v_call: TRBV27
clone_size: NA
j_call: TRBJ2-1
cdr3_nt: TGTGCCAGCCGAAAAGGGGGCAATGAGCAGTTCTTC
cdr3_aa: CASRKGGNEQFF

d_call: TRBD1
v_call: TRBV4-1
clone_size: NA
j_call: TRBJ1-4
cdr3_nt: TGCGCCAGCAGCAATCTGCTTCAGGGGGTGTGGGAAAAACTGTTTTTT
cdr3_aa: CASSNLLQGVWEKLFF

d_call: NA
v_call: TRBV29-1
clone_size: NA
j_call: TRBJ2-7
cdr3_nt: TGCAGCGTTGTCAGGGACTCCTACGAGCAGTACTTC
cdr3_aa: CSVVRDSYEQYF

d_call: NA
v_call: TRBV9
clone_size: NA
j_call: TRBJ2-3
cdr3_nt: TGTGCCAGCAGCGTACCGGGCACAGATACGCAGTATTTT
cdr3_aa: CASSVPGTDTQYF

d_call: NA
v_call: TRBV7-2
clone_size: NA
j_call: TRBJ2-1
cdr3_nt: TGTGCCAGCAGCTTAACGGCCTACAATGAGCAGTTCTTC
cdr3_aa: CASSLTAYNEQFF

d_call: NA
v_call: TRBV5-1
clone_size: NA
j_call: TRBJ2-1
cdr3_nt: TGCGCCAGCAGCTTGGTAGGGGACAACTACAATGAGCAGTTCTTC
cdr3_aa: CASSLVGDNYNEQFF

d_call: NA
v_call: TRBV2
clone_size: NA
j_call: TRBJ1-4
cdr3_nt: TGTGCCAGCAGTGAGGGAGGGATGCAAGAAAAACTGTTTTTT
cdr3_aa: CASSEGGMQEKLFF

d_call: NA
v_call: TRBV19
clone_size: NA
j_call: TRBJ1-5
cdr3_nt: TGTGCCAGTAGTATAGGAGGCCAGCCCCAGCATTTT
cdr3_aa: CASSIGGQPQHF

d_call: TRBD1
v_call: TRBV6-5
clone_size: NA
j_call: TRBJ1-5
cdr3_nt: TGTGCCAGCAGTAGGGACAGGGCCCAGCCCCAGCATTTT
cdr3_aa: CASSRDRAQPQHF

d_call: NA
v_call: TRBV7-9
clone_size: NA
j_call: TRBJ1-2
cdr3_nt: TGTGCCGCGAAGGGGGAAAACTATGGCTACACCTTC
cdr3_aa: CAAKGENYGYTF

d_call: NA
v_call: TRBV10-3
clone_size: once
j_call: TRBJ1-2
cdr3_nt: TGTGCCATCAGTGGGACAGATATAACCTATGGCTACACCTTC
cdr3_aa: CAISGTDITYGYTF

d_call: TRBD1
v_call: TRBV6-6
clone_size: NA
j_call: TRBJ1-5
cdr3_nt: TGTGCCAGCAGACTGGACAGGGAAGGCAATCAGCCCCAGCATTTT
cdr3_aa: CASRLDREGNQPQHF

d_call: NA
v_call: TRBV7-6
clone_size: NA
j_call: TRBJ2-3
cdr3_nt: TGTGCCAGCAGTTCCCAACGTGGGGCCAGCACAGATACGCAGTATTTT
cdr3_aa: CASSSQRGASTDTQYF

d_call: NA
v_call: TRBV7-2
clone_size: once
j_call: TRBJ1-1
cdr3_nt: TGTGCCAGCAGCTTGGAGGGGACGGACACTGAAGCCTTCTTT
cdr3_aa: CASSLEGTDTEAFF

d_call: NA
v_call: TRBV5-6
clone_size: NA
j_call: TRBJ1-2
cdr3_nt: TGTGCCAGCAGCTTGTCCGGGACATCCAACTATGGCTACACCTTC
cdr3_aa: CASSLSGTSNYGYTF

d_call: NA
v_call: TRBV7-9
clone_size: NA
j_call: TRBJ2-2
cdr3_nt: TGTGCCAGCAGCTCCATGACCGGGGAGCTGTTTTTT
cdr3_aa: CASSSMTGELFF

d_call: NA
v_call: TRBV6-5
clone_size: NA
j_call: TRBJ2-5
cdr3_nt: TGTGCCAGCAGCCCCGGGGTCCTCCAAGAGACCCAGTACTTC
cdr3_aa: CASSPGVLQETQYF

d_call: TRBD2
v_call: TRBV5-6
clone_size: NA
j_call: TRBJ2-7
cdr3_nt: TGTGCCAGCAGTACCGCCGGGGGGGGGCCATTCTACGAGCAGTACTTC
cdr3_aa: CASSTAGGGPFYEQYF

d_call: NA
v_call: TRBV18
clone_size: once
j_call: TRBJ1-3
cdr3_nt: TGTGCCAGCTCACCCTCTCGAGTGCGGCTGTCTGGAAACACCATATATTTT
cdr3_aa: CASSPSRVRLSGNTIYF

d_call: NA
v_call: TRBV9
clone_size: NA
j_call: TRBJ2-3
cdr3_nt: TGTGCCAGCAGCCCGGCGACTAGGACAGATACGCAGTATTTT
cdr3_aa: CASSPATRTDTQYF

d_call: NA
v_call: TRBV29-1
clone_size: NA
j_call: TRBJ1-5
cdr3_nt: TGCAGCGAGGGCCCCTCCGACGACAAGGGGATTGTGGGACAGCCCCAGCATTTT
cdr3_aa: CSEGPSDDKGIVGQPQHF

d_call: TRBD1
v_call: TRBV6-1
clone_size: NA
j_call: TRBJ1-5
cdr3_nt: TGTGCCAGCAGGGGGACAGGGGCGAGCAATCAGCCCCAGCATTTT
cdr3_aa: CASRGTGASNQPQHF

d_call: TRBD1
v_call: TRBV11-2
clone_size: NA
j_call: TRBJ2-5
cdr3_nt: TGTGCCAGCAGCTTAGGGGTGGGACAGGGAAAAGAGACCCAGTACTTC
cdr3_aa: CASSLGVGQGKETQYF

d_call: NA
v_call: TRBV11-2
clone_size: NA
j_call: TRBJ1-3
cdr3_nt: TGTGCCAGCAGCTTAGACGTGGGGCGCGGGGTCTATGGAAACACCATATATTTT
cdr3_aa: CASSLDVGRGVYGNTIYF

d_call: TRBD2
v_call: TRBV10-2
clone_size: NA
j_call: TRBJ2-1
cdr3_nt: TGCGCCAGCAGTAAGCTAGCGGGAGGGAGCTCCTACAATGAGCAGTTCTTC
cdr3_aa: CASSKLAGGSSYNEQFF

d_call: NA
v_call: TRBV6-5
clone_size: NA
j_call: TRBJ1-5
cdr3_nt: TGTGCCAGCAGACAGGGATTAAATCAGCCCCAGCATTTT
cdr3_aa: CASRQGLNQPQHF

d_call: NA
v_call: TRBV4-2
clone_size: NA
j_call: TRBJ1-2
cdr3_nt: TGTGCCAGCAGCCAAGAGCCCGACAGGTACTATGGCTACACCTTC
cdr3_aa: CASSQEPDRYYGYTF

d_call: TRBD1
v_call: TRBV9
clone_size: NA
j_call: TRBJ1-2
cdr3_nt: TGTGCCAGCAGCGTTGGGACAGGGGGCGGAAGGAACTATGGCTACACCTTC
cdr3_aa: CASSVGTGGGRNYGYTF

d_call: NA
v_call: TRBV5-6
clone_size: NA
j_call: TRBJ2-1
cdr3_nt: TGTGCCAGCAGCTTGGCGGAGGTTTACAATGAGCAGTTCTTC
cdr3_aa: CASSLAEVYNEQFF

d_call: NA
v_call: TRBV5-1
clone_size: NA
j_call: TRBJ2-7
cdr3_nt: TGCGCCAGCAGCTTAGGAGGGTCTTTCTACGAGCAGTACTTC
cdr3_aa: CASSLGGSFYEQYF

d_call: TRBD2
v_call: TRBV6-1
clone_size: NA
j_call: TRBJ2-3
cdr3_nt: TGTGCCAGCAGTGCATTAGCGGGCGGGGCGGATACGCAGTATTTT
cdr3_aa: CASSALAGGADTQYF

d_call: NA
v_call: TRBV5-1
clone_size: NA
j_call: TRBJ1-1
cdr3_nt: TGCGCCAGCAGCTTGGATCTGGGGGGAACGGGGAACACTGAAGCTTTCTTT
cdr3_aa: CASSLDLGGTGNTEAFF

d_call: TRBD1
v_call: TRBV7-9
clone_size: NA
j_call: TRBJ2-4
cdr3_nt: TGTGCCAGCAGCTCTATGGGGACAGGCCACGCCAAAAACATTCAGTACTTC
cdr3_aa: CASSSMGTGHAKNIQYF

d_call: NA
v_call: TRBV7-9
clone_size: NA
j_call: TRBJ2-7
cdr3_nt: TGTGCCAGCAGCCCCGGGACTCGGGGCTACGAGCAGTACTTC
cdr3_aa: CASSPGTRGYEQYF

d_call: NA
v_call: TRBV25-1
clone_size: few
j_call: TRBJ2-1
cdr3_nt: TGTGCCAGCCAGGACAGTTACAATGAGCAGTTCTTC
cdr3_aa: CASQDSYNEQFF

d_call: TRBD2
v_call: TRBV7-6
clone_size: NA
j_call: TRBJ2-7
cdr3_nt: TGTGCCAGCAGCGCCCACGTTCGGCCTAGCGGGAGGGCCGAGCAGTACTTC
cdr3_aa: CASSAHVRPSGRAEQYF

d_call: NA
v_call: TRBV5-6
clone_size: NA
j_call: TRBJ1-4
cdr3_nt: TGTGCCAGCGACTATGGGGCAACTAATGAAAAACTGTTTTTT
cdr3_aa: CASDYGATNEKLFF

d_call: NA
v_call: TRBV27
clone_size: once
j_call: TRBJ1-6
cdr3_nt: TGTGCCAGCACCCCTGGGGCCTATAATTCACCCCTCCACTTC
cdr3_aa: CASTPGAYNSPLHF